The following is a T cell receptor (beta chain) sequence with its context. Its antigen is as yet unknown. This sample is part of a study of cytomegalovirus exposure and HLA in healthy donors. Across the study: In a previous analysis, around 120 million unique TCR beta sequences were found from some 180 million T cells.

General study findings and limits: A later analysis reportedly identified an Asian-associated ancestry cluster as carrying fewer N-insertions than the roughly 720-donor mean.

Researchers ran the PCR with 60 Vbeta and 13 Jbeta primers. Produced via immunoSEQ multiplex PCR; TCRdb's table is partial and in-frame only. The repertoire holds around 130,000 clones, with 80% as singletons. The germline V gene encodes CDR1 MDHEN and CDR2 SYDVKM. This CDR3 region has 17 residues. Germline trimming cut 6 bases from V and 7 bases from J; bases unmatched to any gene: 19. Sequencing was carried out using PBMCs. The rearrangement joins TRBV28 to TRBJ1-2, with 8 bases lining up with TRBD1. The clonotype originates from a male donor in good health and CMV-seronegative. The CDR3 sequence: CASSGITTDRVLRGYTF. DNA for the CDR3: TGTGCCAGCAGCGGGATAACCACGGACAGGGTGCTTCGTGGCTACACCTTC.